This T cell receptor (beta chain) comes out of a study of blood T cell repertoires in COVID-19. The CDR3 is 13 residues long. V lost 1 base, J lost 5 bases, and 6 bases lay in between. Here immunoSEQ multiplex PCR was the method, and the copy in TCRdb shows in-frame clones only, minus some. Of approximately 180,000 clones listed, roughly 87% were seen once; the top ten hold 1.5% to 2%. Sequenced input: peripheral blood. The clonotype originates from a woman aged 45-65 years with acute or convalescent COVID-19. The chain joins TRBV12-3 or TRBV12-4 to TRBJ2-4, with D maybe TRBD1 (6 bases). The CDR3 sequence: CASSLDRENIQYF. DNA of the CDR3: TGTGCCAGCAGTTTAGACAGGGAAAACATTCAGTACTTC.